The 15 T cell receptor beta chains below were found in one sample sequenced in a study of T cell responses to AZD1222 COVID-19 vaccine. Sequencing used immunoSEQ multiplex PCR; TCRdb keeps in-frame clones, though not all of them. The sample lists roughly 100,000 clones, approximately 81% occurring once. The specimen comprised peripheral blood, sampled on day 0 of AZD1222 vaccination. These TCRs come from an adult in good health.

This chain connects TRBV5-4 to TRBJ2-5; 7 bases line up with TRBD1. This CDR3 region has 15 residues. Germline CDR1 SGHNT, CDR2 YYREEE (reference sequence). With 2 bases clipped from V and 2 bases from J, the junction kept 6 bases outside the gene matches. Here the CDR3 DNA reads TGTGCCAGCAGCTTCTCGGGACAGCGTCAAGAGACCCAGTACTTC. Its protein product is CASSFSGQRQETQYF.

The J gene is TRBJ2-3, the V gene TRBV11-3, with D possibly matching TRBD1 (6 bases). CDR3 size: 16 residues. Trimming took off 5 bases at V and 5 bases at J, with 20 bases between the two ends. Per the germline V gene, CDR1 is SGHNT and CDR2 is YENEEA. The CDR3 DNA reads TGTGCCAGCAGCCCCGGGGACATCTTGGGGATAGATACGCAGTATTTT. Residues: CASSPGDILGIDTQYF.

The chain is built from TRBV7-2 and TRBJ2-1; either TRBD1 or TRBD2 may supply D (5 bases each). CDR1 and CDR2 from the germline V gene are SGHTA and FQGNSA. The CDR3 is made up of 17 amino acids. The germline V and J ends were trimmed by 3 bases and 5 bases, with 20 bases remaining between them. CDR3 DNA sequence: TGTGCCAGCAGCTTGGGGACCGGCCCGGCGGGCGACAATGAGCAGTTCTTC. It codes for CASSLGTGPAGDNEQFF.

The rearrangement uses TRBV7-9 and TRBJ1-2, with D maybe TRBD1 (5 bases). The CDR3 is 13 amino acids. Trimming removed 0 bases from V and 7 bases from J, with 9 bases in between. Germline V gives CDR1 SEHNR, CDR2 FQNEAQ (reference sequence). The CDR3 DNA reads TGTGCCAGCAGCTTAGCTTCAGGGTTTGGCTACACCTTC. Residues: CASSLASGFGYTF.

The CDR3 loop reads CASSLETHTRNSPLHF. CDR3 nucleotides: TGTGCCAGCAGCTTGGAGACTCATACTCGGAATTCACCCCTCCACTTT. V and J are TRBV7-6 and TRBJ1-6; D ambiguous. V was shortened by 3 bases and J by 7 bases, with 16 bases between the two germline ends. The CDR3 loop spans 16 amino acids. The germline CDR1 and CDR2 sequences are SGHVS and FNYEAQ.

This clone is medium-sized within its sample. The rearrangement joins TRBV7-2 to TRBJ2-7; D is undetermined. Germline values: CDR1 SGHTA, CDR2 FQGNSA. The V and J ends lost 6 bases and 2 bases respectively, with 14 bases between them. The CDR3 is made up of 14 amino acids. Here the CDR3 reads CASSTRFPPYEQYF. The CDR3 nucleotides are TGTGCCAGCAGTACTCGCTTTCCCCCCTACGAGCAGTACTTC.

The chain joins TRBV5-1 to TRBJ1-4; 9 positions agree with TRBD1. Germline V gene lookup returns CDR1 SGHRS and CDR2 YFSETQ. With 5 bases clipped from V and 7 bases from J, the junction kept 6 bases outside the gene matches. CDR3 size: 14 residues. This CDR3 reads CASRTGTGPEKLFF. The CDR3 DNA is TGCGCCAGCAGGACCGGGACAGGGCCTGAAAAACTGTTTTTT.

The chain has TRBV6-5 and TRBJ1-5; maybe TRBD1 (5 bases). In germline, CDR1 is MNHEY, CDR2 SVGAGI. V was trimmed by 4 bases and J by 8 bases, leaving 18 bases between them. This CDR3 has 15 residues. CDR3 sequence (DNA): TGTGCCAGCAGTTCCCACCGGGGGACGGCTAAGCCCCAGCATTTT. Its translation is CASSSHRGTAKPQHF.

V and J are TRBV7-9 and TRBJ1-2, with D tentatively TRBD1 (5 bases). CDR3 length equals 12 residues. Germline lookup yields CDR1 SEHNR and CDR2 FQNEAQ (reference sequence). Trimming took 5 bases from V and 4 from J, leaving 8 bases between them. The CDR3 here is CASSKDTYGYTF. The CDR3 DNA is TGTGCCAGCAGCAAGGACACCTATGGCTACACCTTC.

V usage is TRBV7-2 and J usage is TRBJ1-6; D gene ambiguous. The length of the CDR3 is 15 residues. Trimming stripped 5 bases from V and 7 bases from J, with 15 bases between. Germline loops: CDR1 SGHTA, CDR2 FQGNSA. The CDR3 nucleotides are TGTGCCAGCAGCCTAGAGGGAGGATCAAATTCACCCCTCCACTTT. This translates into CASSLEGGSNSPLHF.

The V call is TRBV12-3 or TRBV12-4, the J call TRBJ1-1; D gene unclear. V was clipped by 6 bases and J by 1 base, with 9 bases between them. The CDR3 has 13 amino acids. The CDR3 region has the DNA TGTGCCAGCAGACAGCAAGGGAACACTGAAGCTTTCTTT. This translates into CASRQQGNTEAFF.

This chain's CDR3 is CASSLWGDEQFF. CDR3 nucleotides: TGTGCCAGCAGTTTATGGGGGGATGAGCAGTTCTTC. The genes are TRBV27 and TRBJ2-1; D might be TRBD2 (6 bases). V dropped 1 base and J dropped 8 bases, with 6 bases sitting between them. The germline gives CDR1 MNHEY, CDR2 SMNVEV (reference sequence). This CDR3 is built from 12 residues.

The V gene is TRBV5-1, the J gene TRBJ1-5; no reliable D call. The V and J ends lost 5 bases and 3 bases respectively, with 12 bases between them. The CDR3 contains 14 residues. The V gene's germline CDR1 is SGHRS and CDR2 YFSETQ. The CDR3 here is CASRSDPVNQPQHF. The CDR3 DNA follows: TGCGCCAGCAGGTCGGACCCCGTCAATCAGCCCCAGCATTTT.

The chain joins TRBV9 to TRBJ1-5, with D possibly TRBD1 on 5 matching bases. Germline values: CDR1 SGDLS, CDR2 YYNGEE. The germline V and J ends were trimmed by 1 base and 3 bases, with 17 bases remaining between them. This CDR3 is built from 17 residues. The CDR3 is CASSVIDSADNNQPQHF. CDR3 nucleotide sequence: TGTGCCAGCAGCGTAATTGATAGCGCGGACAACAATCAGCCCCAGCATTTT.

This sequence joins TRBV3-1 (or the pseudogene TRBV3-2) and TRBJ2-2; the D is unclear. Trimming removed 6 bases at V and 4 bases at J, with 6 bases between. The germline CDR1 and CDR2 sequences are LGHDT and YNNKEL (reference sequence). CDR3 length: 12 residues. The CDR3 region has the DNA TGTGCCAGCAGTGGTGCCACCGGGGAGCTGTTTTTT. Translating it yields CASSGATGELFF.